A selection of T cell receptor beta chains follows, all from one sample in a study of cytomegalovirus exposure and HLA in healthy donors. Data came from immunoSEQ multiplex PCR; TCRdb stores just in-frame clones and leaves some out. This table holds nearly 200,000 clones, under 90% found once. Sequencing used PBMCs. Receptors originate from a boy aged 2 to 10 in good health and CMV-seronegative. Each CDR3 is given with its conserved first and last residue. The D gene is left open where the match is weak. A row's size may be missing; if present it is once, few, many or a size class.

TRBJ2-2,.,TRBD1,TRBV29-1,CSVGQGAGGELFF,TGCAGCGTTGGACAGGGGGCAGGCGGGGAGCTGTTTTTT
TRBJ1-1,.,.,TRBV2,CASSAGSTGEAFF,TGTGCCAGCAGCGCGGGTTCGACAGGTGAAGCTTTCTTT
TRBJ1-5,.,.,TRBV27,CASSLLVRNQPQHF,TGTGCCAGCAGTTTATTGGTACGGAATCAGCCCCAGCATTTT
TRBJ1-2,few,.,TRBV14,CASSQTALYGYTF,TGTGCCAGCAGCCAGACAGCGCTCTATGGCTACACCTTC
TRBJ1-1,.,.,TRBV5-6,CASSLVGAQTLNTEAFF,TGTGCCAGCAGCTTGGTAGGGGCCCAAACTTTGAACACTGAAGCTTTCTTT
TRBJ1-4,.,.,TRBV9,CASSAGQTTSEKLFF,TGTGCCAGCAGCGCGGGACAAACAACTAGTGAAAAACTGTTTTTT
TRBJ2-2,.,.,TRBV7-6,CASSRGQNTGELFF,TGTGCCAGCAGCAGGGGACAGAACACCGGGGAGCTGTTTTTT
TRBJ2-2,.,TRBD1,TRBV13,CASSDRGRTGELFF,TGTGCCAGCTCGGACAGGGGGAGGACCGGGGAGCTGTTTTTT
TRBJ2-2,.,.,TRBV9,CASSQTSTGELFF,TGTGCCAGCAGCCAAACTAGCACCGGGGAGCTGTTTTTT
TRBJ2-7,.,.,TRBV7-6,CASSLGWYAGAGEQYF,TGTGCCAGCAGCTTAGGGTGGTATGCGGGGGCGGGCGAGCAGTACTTC
TRBJ2-5,.,TRBD2,TRBV18,CASSPGLGGQETQYF,TGTGCCAGCTCACCCGGACTGGGGGGGCAAGAGACCCAGTACTTC
TRBJ1-2,.,.,TRBV6-5,CASSSQANYGYTF,TGTGCCAGCAGTAGCCAGGCGAACTATGGCTACACCTTC
TRBJ2-7,.,TRBD2,TRBV5-1,CASRGPGLAIDEQYF,TGCGCCAGCAGGGGCCCGGGACTAGCAATCGACGAGCAGTACTTC
TRBJ2-1,.,.,TRBV5-1,CASMVGGSYNEQFF,TGCGCCAGCATGGTCGGTGGCTCCTACAATGAGCAGTTCTTC
TRBJ2-1,.,.,TRBV25-1,CASSEAGTYNEQFF,TGTGCCAGCAGTGAGGCGGGGACCTACAATGAGCAGTTCTTC
TRBJ1-1,.,TRBD1,TRBV27,CASSPAGGVTEAFF,TGTGCCAGCAGCCCTGCAGGGGGCGTCACTGAAGCTTTCTTT
TRBJ2-3,few,TRBD2,TRBV11-2,CASSLAGGGTDTQYF,TGTGCCAGCAGCCTAGCGGGGGGGGGCACAGATACGCAGTATTTT
TRBJ1-4,once,TRBD1,TRBV15,CATSGRQGNEKLFF,TGTGCCACCAGCGGAAGACAGGGGAATGAAAAACTGTTTTTT
TRBJ2-7,.,.,TRBV4-2,CASSQAGGPYEQYF,TGTGCCAGCAGCCAAGCGGGGGGCCCTTACGAGCAGTACTTC
TRBJ2-1,.,TRBD1,TRBV27,CASGRDRGANEQFF,TGTGCCAGCGGACGGGACAGGGGTGCCAATGAGCAGTTCTTC
TRBJ1-2,.,.,TRBV2,CASSPLDGNGYTF,TGTGCCAGCAGTCCTCTCGACGGGAATGGCTACACCTTC
TRBJ2-7,.,.,TRBV6-5,CASSVTVSYEQYF,TGTGCCAGCAGTGTCACAGTTTCCTACGAGCAGTACTTC
TRBJ1-1,.,TRBD1,TRBV28,CASSLWEPAGGNTEAFF,TGTGCCAGCAGTTTATGGGAACCGGCAGGGGGGAACACTGAAGCTTTCTTT
TRBJ2-3,.,.,TRBV5-1,CASSWDLATDTQYF,TGCGCCAGCAGCTGGGACCTAGCGACAGATACGCAGTATTTT
TRBJ2-1,.,TRBD2,TRBV5-4,CASSLDSGGDNEQFF,TGTGCCAGCAGCTTGGATAGCGGGGGGGACAATGAGCAGTTCTTC
TRBJ2-7,.,.,TRBV19,CASSHGGYFYEQYF,TGTGCCAGTAGTCATGGAGGGTATTTCTACGAGCAGTACTTC
TRBJ2-5,.,.,TRBV5-1,CASTGAGLETQYF,TGCGCCAGCACCGGGGCGGGACTAGAGACCCAGTACTTC
TRBJ2-7,once,TRBD1,TRBV6-5,CASSRLRGLGYEQYF,TGTGCCAGCAGTCGTCTCAGGGGGCTAGGCTACGAGCAGTACTTC
TRBJ2-7,.,.,TRBV5-4,CASSFGPNYEQYF,TGTGCCAGCAGCTTTGGGCCTAACTACGAGCAGTACTTC
TRBJ2-7,.,TRBD1,TRBV19,CASSRDSDLYEQYF,TGTGCCAGTAGTAGGGACAGCGATCTCTACGAGCAGTACTTC
TRBJ2-7,.,.,TRBV25-1,CASSESYGDSYEQYF,TGTGCCAGCAGTGAAAGTTACGGGGACTCCTACGAGCAGTACTTC
TRBJ2-5,.,TRBD2,TRBV5-6,CASSLGQRGETQYF,TGTGCCAGCAGCTTGGGCCAGCGGGGAGAGACCCAGTACTTC
TRBJ1-1,.,.,TRBV11-2,CASSLEGARKAFF,TGTGCCAGCAGCTTAGAGGGGGCCCGGAAAGCTTTCTTT
TRBJ2-3,.,TRBD2,TRBV9,CASSPGTSGPTDTQYF,TGTGCCAGCAGCCCCGGGACTAGCGGGCCCACAGATACGCAGTATTTT
TRBJ2-3,.,.,TRBV5-4,CATRRGGPTDTQYF,TGTGCCACCCGGAGGGGGGGGCCCACAGATACGCAGTATTTT
TRBJ1-3,.,.,TRBV5-4,CASSWDLDSGNTIYF,TGTGCCAGCAGCTGGGACTTAGACTCTGGAAACACCATATATTTT
TRBJ1-1,.,.,TRBV11-1,CASSLALMNTEAFF,TGTGCCAGCAGCTTAGCACTGATGAACACTGAAGCTTTCTTT
TRBJ1-2,.,TRBD1,TRBV6-6,CATGGQTYGYTF,TGTGCCACCGGGGGACAGACCTATGGCTACACCTTC
TRBJ1-6,.,TRBD1,TRBV9,CASSDRDSLYNSPLHF,TGTGCCAGCAGCGACCGGGACAGCCTCTATAATTCACCCCTCCACTTT